This TCR beta chain was documented in a study of T cell changes during pregnancy in multiple sclerosis. This CDR3 has 14 residues. CDR1 and CDR2 (germline): MNHEY, SMNVEV (reference sequence). The assay was immunoSEQ multiplex PCR, and TCRdb's table has in-frame clones only and misses some. The sample contains tens of thousands of clones, around 93% of which appear only once. With respect to this clone: One end of the junction varies from germline; a read error may be responsible.

This material consisted of CD8+ T cells from peripheral blood mononuclear cells, taken after pregnancy. The clonotype originates from a female donor with multiple sclerosis, enrolled in a pregnancy study. V and J are TRBV27 and TRBJ1-2; maybe TRBD1 (5 bases). DNA of the CDR3: TGTGTCAGCAGTTTATCTGGGGGGTACTATGGCTACACCTTC. It is translated as CVSSLSGGYYGYTF.